These 14 T cell receptor beta chains share one sample of origin, sequenced in a study of T-cell reconstitution after alpha-beta-depleted transplantation in children. The TCRbeta library was prepared with unique molecular identifiers. TCRdb redid the calling of the PCR reads with MiXCR, one entry per CDR3 protein. The sample contains some 590,000 distinct CDR3 sequences, more than 9% of which appear only once. The sequencing used PBMCs from the stem cell graft donor, collected from the stem cell graft. These receptors were taken from a human donor who donated a stem cell graft to a child with acute myeloid leukemia.

This clonotype was observed many times. J is TRBJ1-1 and V is TRBV4-2; 7 nucleotides line up with TRBD1. Germline assignment: CDR1 LGHNA and CDR2 YNFKEQ. With V trimmed by 1 base and J by 11 bases, 7 bases remained unmatched. This CDR3 is 13 amino acids long. The CDR3 spells CASSQGGGLPAFF. CDR3 DNA: TGTGCCAGCAGCCAAGGAGGGGGCCTTCCTGCTTTCTTT.

This clonotype was seen a few times. The V and J genes are TRBV7-2 and TRBJ2-7; TRBD2 matches at 8 bases. With 5 bases clipped from V and 3 bases from J, the junction kept 9 bases outside the gene matches. Germline CDR1 reads SGHTA; CDR2 reads FQGNSA. The CDR3 length is 15 residues. For the CDR3, the DNA is TGTGCCAGCAGCCCCACGGGGGCGGGAGGCTACGAGCAGTACTTC. This translates into CASSPTGAGGYEQYF.

This clonotype occurred a few times. The rearrangement links TRBV20-1 to TRBJ2-1, with 8 bases aligning to TRBD2. CDR1 and CDR2 from the germline V gene are DFQATT and SNEGSKA (reference sequence). V shed 5 bases, J shed 4 bases, and the junction held 7 bases outside the gene matches. The CDR3 is 14 amino acids. CDR3 nucleotides: TGCAGTGCTCGACAGCGGGAGCTATACAATGAGCAGTTCTTC. Translated, it gives CSARQRELYNEQFF.

The sample holds many counts of this clonotype. The CDR3: CASSLVGTEETQYF. CDR3 coding DNA: TGTGCCAGCAGCTTGGTAGGGACAGAAGAGACCCAGTACTTC. The rearrangement links TRBV5-6 to TRBJ2-5; 7 positions agree with TRBD1. V lost 0 bases, J lost 3 bases, and 2 bases stayed unmatched. The CDR3 has 14 amino acids. The germline gives CDR1 SGHDT, CDR2 YYEEEE.

This clonotype was counted many times. This rearrangement joins TRBV27 to TRBJ2-7, with TRBD2 matching over 12 bases. The CDR3 consists of 16 residues. Looked up from germline, CDR1 is MNHEY and CDR2 is SMNVEV (reference sequence). J was trimmed by 6 bases and V by 4 bases; bases with no gene match: 10. The CDR3 DNA follows: TGTGCCAGCAGTTCCTACTTGACTAGCGGGAGAGCCGAGCAGTACTTC. The encoded protein is CASSSYLTSGRAEQYF.

This clonotype occurred many times. V usage is TRBV5-6 and J usage is TRBJ2-1, with 12 bases lining up with TRBD2. CDR1 and CDR2 from the germline V gene are SGHDT and YYEEEE. Losses at the gene ends were 4 bases for V and 4 bases for J; bases not matched to a gene: 15. The CDR3 is 19 residues long. CDR3 coding DNA: TGTGCCAGCAGCACTTCCGGGACTAGCGGGCCGACAACGTACAATGAGCAGTTCTTC. Protein: CASSTSGTSGPTTYNEQFF. The full variable domain, completed using reference TRBV5-6 and TRBJ2-1, is DAGVTQSPTHLIKTRGQQVTLRCSPKSGHDTVSWYQQALGQGPQFIFQYYEEEERQRGNFPDRFSGHQFPNYSSELNVNALLLGDSALYLCASSTSGTSGPTTYNEQFFGPGTRLTVL.

This clonotype came up a few times. The rearrangement uses TRBV29-1 and TRBJ2-5, with D uncertain. CDR3 size: 15 residues. The germline V and J ends were trimmed by 1 base and 5 bases, with 17 bases remaining between them. The germline V gene has CDR1 SQVTM and CDR2 ANQGSEA. The CDR3 DNA reads TGCAGCGTTGAAGTTCTCCCAGGCGGTGGGGAGACCCAGTACTTC. Protein product: CSVEVLPGGGETQYF.

The chain uses TRBV6-2 or TRBV6-3 and TRBJ2-5; 8 bases line up with TRBD2. The CDR3 contains 15 residues. Trimming took 4 bases from V and 2 from J; bases not matched to a gene: 6. From germline, CDR1 is MNHEY and CDR2 SVGEGT. Written as DNA, the CDR3 is TGTGCCAGCAGTTCGGGACTAGGGCCACAAGAGACCCAGTACTTC. This encodes CASSSGLGPQETQYF.

This clonotype was counted many times. In nucleotides, the CDR3 is TGTGCCAGCAGGGACGGCGCTGGAAACACCATATATTTT. It is translated as CASRDGAGNTIYF. The chain couples TRBV5-5 to TRBJ1-3, with D uncertain. This CDR3 has 13 residues. The ends were cut back, 5 bases at V and 2 bases at J, with 8 bases in the middle. Germline V gene lookup returns CDR1 SGHKS and CDR2 YYEKEE (reference sequence).

This clonotype came up once. The genes are TRBV7-2 and TRBJ2-4; 11 nucleotides line up with TRBD2. CDR1 and CDR2 (germline): SGHTA, FQGNSA. J gave up 8 bases and V 2 bases, and 2 bases lay outside the gene matches. The CDR3 covers 14 residues. CDR3 DNA sequence: TGTGCCAGCAGCTTACTAGCGGGAGGAGACATTCAGTACTTC. Encoded protein: CASSLLAGGDIQYF.

This chain links TRBV30 with TRBJ2-2; D is tentatively TRBD1 or TRBD2 (6 bases each). Trimming shortened V by 6 bases and J by 6 bases, and 17 bases separated the two germline ends. CDR1 GTSNPN and CDR2 SVGIG come from the germline V gene (reference sequence). CDR3 size: 14 residues. For the CDR3, the DNA is TGTGCCTGTTACAGGGCGGGGTTCGCCGGGGAGCTGTTTTTT. This translates into CACYRAGFAGELFF.

Ten or more counts support this clonotype. The rearrangement links TRBV20-1 to TRBJ2-7; possibly TRBD1 for D (5 bases). The CDR3 sequence is 13 residues long. Germline V gene lookup returns CDR1 DFQATT and CDR2 SNEGSKA (reference sequence). V was shortened by 4 bases and J by 2 bases, with 12 bases between the two germline ends. In nucleotides, the CDR3 is TGCAGTGCTACCGACAGCCCTACCTACGAGCAGTACTTC. Its protein product is CSATDSPTYEQYF.

This clonotype came up a few times. This chain connects TRBV11-1 to TRBJ2-1; 16 nucleotides agree with TRBD2. The trim removed 1 base at V and 4 bases at J, leaving 7 bases unmatched. Germline-derived CDR1 and CDR2 are SGHAT and FQDESV (reference sequence). The CDR3 is 19 amino acids. The CDR3 nucleotides are TGTGCCAGCAGCTTAGAGGGACTAGCGGGAGGGCCTGGGTACAATGAGCAGTTCTTC. It is translated as CASSLEGLAGGPGYNEQFF.

This clonotype was recorded many times. The chain combines TRBV24-1 with TRBJ2-1, with a weak D call TRBD2 (6 bases). CDR3 length: 16 residues. Germline CDR1 is KGHDR and CDR2 is SFDVKD. Trimming cost V 0 bases and J 2 bases, with 10 bases left between them. The CDR3, as DNA: TGTGCCACCAGTGATTTGGGAGCGGGCCCCTACAATGAGCAGTTCTTC. Protein product: CATSDLGAGPYNEQFF.